This T cell receptor (beta chain) emerged from a study of response to subunit inactivated influenza vaccine (dated by TCRdb to 2016 to 2019). Broadly, across the study: The study used deep quantitative T cell receptor repertoire profiling to track responses to a trivalent subunit inactivated influenza vaccine.

Study-wide findings and limitations: According to the authors, only a limited number of new T cells may be recruited by each seasonal influenza vaccination.

This clonotype was seen only a few times. The target of this receptor is not known. No much larger clone exists at a distance of one base, and base qualities are not known. The library was obtained by RT-PCR. Sequencer: Illumina HiSeq 2500. The public sequencing data were trimmed at Q25 with fastp and processed into clonotypes with MiXCR by TCRdb, which kept only in-frame beta chains. All rows with the same CDR3 protein become a single entry with the most common DNA and genes. Present in this sample are under 950,000 distinct CDR3 sequences, approximately 21% of which were seen just once. Jointly, the top ten make up about 10% of the sample. The sequence was obtained from a man in his fifties who received an inactivated influenza vaccine. Donor details come from another sample of the same person, matched by shared clones. The material sequenced was PBMCs from blood, taken about 5 days after vaccination.

The CDR3 here reads CSARQMGGGPETQYF. The bases are TGCAGTGCTAGACAAATGGGAGGGGGGCCAGAGACCCAGTACTTC. The V gene is TRBV20-1 and the J gene is TRBJ2-5, with a weak D call of TRBD2 (7 bases match). CDR1 DFQATT and CDR2 SNEGSKA are derived from the germline V gene (reference sequence). The CDR3 contains 15 residues, cysteine and phenylalanine counted. The entry retains the CDR3 DNA only, 45 bases that are in frame from base 1. A distance of 17 bases separates the germline ends of V and J, which lose 2 bases and 4 bases respectively.